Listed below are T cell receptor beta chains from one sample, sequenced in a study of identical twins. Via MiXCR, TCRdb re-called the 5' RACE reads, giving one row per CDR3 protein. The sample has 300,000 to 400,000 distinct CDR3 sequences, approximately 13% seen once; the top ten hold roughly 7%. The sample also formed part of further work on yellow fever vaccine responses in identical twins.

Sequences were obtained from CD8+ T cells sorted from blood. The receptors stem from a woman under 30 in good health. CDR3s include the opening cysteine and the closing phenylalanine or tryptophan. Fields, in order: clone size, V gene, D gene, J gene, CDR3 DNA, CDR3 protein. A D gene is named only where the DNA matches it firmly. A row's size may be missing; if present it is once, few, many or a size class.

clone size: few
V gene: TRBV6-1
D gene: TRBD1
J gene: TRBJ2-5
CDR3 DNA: TGTGCCAGCAGTACCAGACTCCGGGACAGCCAAGAGACCCAGTACTTC
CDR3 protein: CASSTRLRDSQETQYF

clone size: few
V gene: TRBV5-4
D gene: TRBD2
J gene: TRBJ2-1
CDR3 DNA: TGTGCCAGCAGCTCGGAAGGGCATAGCGGGGGCTACAATGAGCAGTTCTTC
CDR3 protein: CASSSEGHSGGYNEQFF

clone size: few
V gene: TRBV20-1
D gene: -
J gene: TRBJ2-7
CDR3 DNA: TGCAGTGCTACCAATCTGGACACCTCCTACGAGCAGTACTTC
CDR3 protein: CSATNLDTSYEQYF

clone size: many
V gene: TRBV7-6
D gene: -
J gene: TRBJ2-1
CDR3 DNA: TGTGCCAGCAGCTTAGTGATGACAGGCTCCTACAATGAGCAGTTCTTC
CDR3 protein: CASSLVMTGSYNEQFF

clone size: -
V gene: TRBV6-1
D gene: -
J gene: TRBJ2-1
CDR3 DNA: TGTGCCAGCAGCCTCTCCCGGGACCCTGCCTACAATGAGCAGTTCTTC
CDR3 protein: CASSLSRDPAYNEQFF

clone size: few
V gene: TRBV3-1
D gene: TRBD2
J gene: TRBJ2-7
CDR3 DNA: TGTGCCAGCAGCCAAGACCCTAGCGGGACCTCCCTTTACGAGCAGTACTTC
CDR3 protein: CASSQDPSGTSLYEQYF

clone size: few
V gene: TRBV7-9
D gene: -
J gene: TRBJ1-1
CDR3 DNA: TGTGCCAGCAGCTTGCAGAACAAGGACACTGAAGCTTTCTTT
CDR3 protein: CASSLQNKDTEAFF

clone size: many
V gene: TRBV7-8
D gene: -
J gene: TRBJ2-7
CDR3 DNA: TGTGCCAGCAGCTTACTTAGCCGATACCGGGACACCTACGAGCAGTACTTC
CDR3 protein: CASSLLSRYRDTYEQYF

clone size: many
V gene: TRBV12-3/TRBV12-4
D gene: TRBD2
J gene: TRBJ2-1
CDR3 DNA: TGTGCCAGCAGAACGACTAGCGGGAGATCCTACAATGAGCAGTTCTTC
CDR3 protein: CASRTTSGRSYNEQFF

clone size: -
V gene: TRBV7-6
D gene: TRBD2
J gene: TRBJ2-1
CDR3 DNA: TGTGCCAGCAGCTTGAGAGCGGGAGGGCCGGATGAGCAGTTCTTC
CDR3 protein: CASSLRAGGPDEQFF

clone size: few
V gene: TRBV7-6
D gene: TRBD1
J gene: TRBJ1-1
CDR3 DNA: TGTGCCAGCAGCTTAGGTACAGGGGTCACTGAAGCTTTCTTT
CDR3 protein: CASSLGTGVTEAFF

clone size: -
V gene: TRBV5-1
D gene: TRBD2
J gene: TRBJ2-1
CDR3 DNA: TGCGCCAGCAGCTTGGGACTAGCGGGGAACTACTACAATGAGCAGTTCTTC
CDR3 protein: CASSLGLAGNYYNEQFF

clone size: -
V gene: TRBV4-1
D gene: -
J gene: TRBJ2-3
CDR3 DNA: TGCGCCAGCAGCCAAGATGATTTGGCGCAGTATTTT
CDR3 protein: CASSQDDLAQYF

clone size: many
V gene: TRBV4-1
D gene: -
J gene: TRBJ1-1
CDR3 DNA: TGCGCCAGCAGCCCCAAACCATCCATGAACACTGAAGCTTTCTTT
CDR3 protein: CASSPKPSMNTEAFF

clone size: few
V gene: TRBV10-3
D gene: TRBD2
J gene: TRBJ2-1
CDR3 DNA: TGTGCCATCAGTGAGGGGTCGGGGGGGCCGAGCCGTGTCAATGAGCAGTTCTTC
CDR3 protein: CAISEGSGGPSRVNEQFF

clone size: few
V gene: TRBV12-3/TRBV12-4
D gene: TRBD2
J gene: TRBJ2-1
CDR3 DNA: TGTGCCAGCAGTTTAACTAGCGGATCTCGTGAGCAGTTCTTC
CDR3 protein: CASSLTSGSREQFF

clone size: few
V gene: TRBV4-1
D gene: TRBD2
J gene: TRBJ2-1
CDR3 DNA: TGCGCCAGCAGCCAAGGCGGGACTAGCGGGTTAAGCGATGAGCAGTTCTTC
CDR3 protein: CASSQGGTSGLSDEQFF

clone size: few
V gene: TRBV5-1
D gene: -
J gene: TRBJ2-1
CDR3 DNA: TGCGCCAGCAGCTTGGAGGGAGGAGCGAGCAATGAGCAGTTCTTC
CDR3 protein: CASSLEGGASNEQFF

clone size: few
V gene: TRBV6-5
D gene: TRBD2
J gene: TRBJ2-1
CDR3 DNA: TGTGCCAGCAGTTTTACGGGACTAGCGATAAATGAGCAGTTCTTC
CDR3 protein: CASSFTGLAINEQFF

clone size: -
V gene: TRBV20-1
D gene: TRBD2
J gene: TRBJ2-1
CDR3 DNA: TGCAGTGTCCTAGCGGGGGGGCCGTTTGAGCAGTTCTTC
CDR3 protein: CSVLAGGPFEQFF

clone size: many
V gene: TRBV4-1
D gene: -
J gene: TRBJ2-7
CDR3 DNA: TGCGCCAGCAGCCAAGAGGCTTGGTGGGAGCAGTACTTC
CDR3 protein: CASSQEAWWEQYF

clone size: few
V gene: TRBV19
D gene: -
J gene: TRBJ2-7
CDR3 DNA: TGTGCCAGTAGTATGGGCGAAGGCTACGAGCAGTACTTC
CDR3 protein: CASSMGEGYEQYF

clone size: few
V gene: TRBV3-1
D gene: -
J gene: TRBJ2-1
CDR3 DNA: TGTGCCAGCAGCCAAGATACTAGTCCCTACAATGAGCAGTTCTTC
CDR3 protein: CASSQDTSPYNEQFF